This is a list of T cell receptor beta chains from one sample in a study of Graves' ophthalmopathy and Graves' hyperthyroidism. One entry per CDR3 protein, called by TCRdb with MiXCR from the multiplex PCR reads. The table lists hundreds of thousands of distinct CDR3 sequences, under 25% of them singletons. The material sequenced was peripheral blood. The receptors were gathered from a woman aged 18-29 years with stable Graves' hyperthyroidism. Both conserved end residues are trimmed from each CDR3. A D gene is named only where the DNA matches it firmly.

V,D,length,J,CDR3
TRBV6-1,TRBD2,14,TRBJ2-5,ASSEEAGGRGETKY
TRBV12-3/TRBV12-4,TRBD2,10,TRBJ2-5,ASGGMEETQY
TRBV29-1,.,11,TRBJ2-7,SVELGAGYEQY
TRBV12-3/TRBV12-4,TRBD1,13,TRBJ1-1,ASSLLQGIRTEAF
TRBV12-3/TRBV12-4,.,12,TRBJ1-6,ASRADRWNSPLH
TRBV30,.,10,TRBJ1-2,AWSVLSGGYT
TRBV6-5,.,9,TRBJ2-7,ASSSDSRLY
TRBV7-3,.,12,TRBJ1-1,ASSIQGGNTEAF
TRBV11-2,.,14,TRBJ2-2,ASSLVQGSVSGELF
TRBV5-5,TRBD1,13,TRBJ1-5,ASSLDTGGNQPQH
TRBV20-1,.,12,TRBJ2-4,SASQHRAKNIKY
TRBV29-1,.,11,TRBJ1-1,SVSLGGDTEAF
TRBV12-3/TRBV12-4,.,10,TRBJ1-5,ASSSVYQPQH
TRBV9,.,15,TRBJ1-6,ASGSSNWTYQWSPLH
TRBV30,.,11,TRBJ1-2,AWSGSQFHGYT
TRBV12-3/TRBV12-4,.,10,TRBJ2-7,ASRPGLGEQY
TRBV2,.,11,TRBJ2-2,AIDIPNTGELF
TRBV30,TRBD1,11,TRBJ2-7,AWRLRDRGEQY
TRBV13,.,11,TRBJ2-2,ASSLSNTGELF
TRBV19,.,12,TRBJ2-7,ASSIGQGGYEQY
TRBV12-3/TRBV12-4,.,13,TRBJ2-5,ASSLMGRDGETQY
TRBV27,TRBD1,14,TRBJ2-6,ASSPYRGSGANVLT
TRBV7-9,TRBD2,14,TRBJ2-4,ASSLFPGGRENIQY
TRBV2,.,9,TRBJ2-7,ASSVRFEQY
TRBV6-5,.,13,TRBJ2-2,ASSYMGLTTGELF
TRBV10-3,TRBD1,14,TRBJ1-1,AISKWRDREDTEAF
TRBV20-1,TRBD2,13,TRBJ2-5,SARHAAGDTETQY
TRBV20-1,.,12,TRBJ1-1,SARGGSVNTEAF
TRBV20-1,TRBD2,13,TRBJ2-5,SARDGGAGEETQY
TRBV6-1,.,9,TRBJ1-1,ASSDSFGAF
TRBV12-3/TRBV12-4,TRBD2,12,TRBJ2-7,ASRTSGRSYEQY
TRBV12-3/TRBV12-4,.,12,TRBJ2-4,ASSAVEAKNIQY
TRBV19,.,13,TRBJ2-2,ASSPRGRKSGELF
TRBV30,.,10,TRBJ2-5,AWSVQLETQY
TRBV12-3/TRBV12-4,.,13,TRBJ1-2,ASSPGTRTGYGYT
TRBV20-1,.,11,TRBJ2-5,SAEGGVGETQY
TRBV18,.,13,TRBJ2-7,ASSPVAEGRYEQY